The rows below give T cell receptor beta chains drawn from one sample of a study of cytomegalovirus exposure and HLA in healthy donors. TCRdb's table, derived via immunoSEQ multiplex PCR, lists solely in-frame clones and lacks some. Among around 130,000 clones listed, over 6.5% were seen once. Sequenced: PBMCs. Every receptor here comes from a woman aged 40 to 50 in good health and CMV-seropositive. Both conserved end residues are part of each CDR3. The D gene is left open where the match is weak. Size values are once, few and many counts, or a class for expanded clones, and some rows have none.

j_call | v_call | clone_size | d_call | cdr3_nt | cdr3_aa
TRBJ1-2 | TRBV5-4 | NA | TRBD1 | TGTGCCAGCAGCGGGGACAGGGGACACTATGGCTACACCTTC | CASSGDRGHYGYTF
TRBJ2-6 | TRBV7-2 | few | NA | TGTGCCAGCACCCAGGGTTTTGGGGCCAACGTCCTGACTTTC | CASTQGFGANVLTF
TRBJ2-5 | TRBV5-4 | NA | NA | TGTGCCAGCAGCTTTGCCGGGGAGACCCAGTACTTC | CASSFAGETQYF
TRBJ1-1 | TRBV5-4 | few | NA | TGTGCCAGCAGCTTGGTGGGGGCGCCTGAAGCTTTCTTT | CASSLVGAPEAFF
TRBJ2-7 | TRBV19 | NA | NA | TGTGCCAGTAGCTACTTACCGGGTCTAACCAACTACGAGCAGTACTTC | CASSYLPGLTNYEQYF
TRBJ2-1 | TRBV7-7 | few | TRBD1 | TGTGCCAGCAGCACGGACAGGGATAACAATGAGCAGTTCTTC | CASSTDRDNNEQFF
TRBJ1-6 | TRBV6-5 | few | NA | TGTGCCAGCAGACGCGGGGGTAATTCACCCCTCCACTTT | CASRRGGNSPLHF
TRBJ1-5 | TRBV15 | NA | NA | TGTGCCACCAGAGTAGACTACAATCAGCCCCAGCATTTT | CATRVDYNQPQHF
TRBJ1-1 | TRBV30 | NA | NA | TGTGCCTCCTTAGGGGCAGTGAACACTGAAGCTTTCTTT | CASLGAVNTEAFF
TRBJ1-2 | TRBV5-1 | NA | TRBD1 | TGCGCCAGCAGCCCCGGGACAGGACACTATGGCTACACCTTC | CASSPGTGHYGYTF
TRBJ1-3 | TRBV6-6 | NA | NA | TGTGCCAGCAGCAGCCAGGGCTCTGGAAACACCATATATTTT | CASSSQGSGNTIYF
TRBJ1-2 | TRBV29-1 | NA | TRBD1 | TGCAGCGTTGCGGACAGGGCAAGGGGCTACACCTTC | CSVADRARGYTF
TRBJ2-2 | TRBV5-1 | few | TRBD2 | TGCGCCAGCAGCTTGGCAGGCGGGGGAAACACCGGGGAGCTGTTTTTT | CASSLAGGGNTGELFF
TRBJ2-1 | TRBV11-2 | NA | NA | TGTGCCAGCAGCTTGGACAGAAGCAATGAGCAGTTCTTC | CASSLDRSNEQFF
TRBJ2-7 | TRBV19 | few | NA | TGTGCCAGTAGTCCCAACGGAGGATACGAGCAGTACTTC | CASSPNGGYEQYF
TRBJ1-5 | TRBV15 | few | TRBD1 | TGTGCCACCAGACCGGGACAGGGGGCCGAAGTCAGCAATCAGCCCCAGCATTTT | CATRPGQGAEVSNQPQHF
TRBJ2-7 | TRBV28 | NA | NA | TGTGCCAGCAGTGTCCCGGGAACGCACTACGAGCAGTACTTC | CASSVPGTHYEQYF
TRBJ1-3 | TRBV19 | few | NA | TGTGCCAGTAGTATCGAAGGCGTTGGAGCTGGAAACACCATATATTTT | CASSIEGVGAGNTIYF
TRBJ2-3 | TRBV7-2 | NA | TRBD2 | TGTGCCAGCAGTTCGGGACTAGCGGGACCCACAGATACGCAGTATTTT | CASSSGLAGPTDTQYF
TRBJ1-1 | TRBV7-8 | NA | NA | TGTGCCAGCAGCACACCTAGGGGGGGCACTGAAGCTTTCTTT | CASSTPRGGTEAFF
TRBJ1-1 | TRBV9 | few | NA | TGTGCCAGCAGCGTAGGTTCGGGACACGGGATGAACACTGAAGCTTTCTTT | CASSVGSGHGMNTEAFF
TRBJ2-2 | TRBV12-5 | NA | TRBD1 | TGTGCTAGTGGTCTTGACAGGGGCGCGAACACCGGGGAGCTGTTTTTT | CASGLDRGANTGELFF
TRBJ1-2 | TRBV7-2 | NA | TRBD1 | TGTGCCAGCAGCACGGAGGACAGGGTGTTCTATGGCTACACCTTC | CASSTEDRVFYGYTF
TRBJ1-1 | TRBV6-1 | NA | TRBD1 | TGTGCCAGCAGTGCCGGGACAGGGGGCGCTGAAGCTTTCTTT | CASSAGTGGAEAFF
TRBJ2-3 | TRBV2 | NA | TRBD1 | TGTGTCAGCAGAGGGACAGGGGGCACAGATACGCAGTATTTT | CVSRGTGGTDTQYF
TRBJ1-6 | TRBV7-8 | few | NA | TGTGCCAGCAGCTTTGGACAGTATAATTCACCCCTCCACTTT | CASSFGQYNSPLHF
TRBJ2-7 | TRBV5-1 | NA | NA | TGCGCCAGCAGCTCAGTCTTGGGAGGAATCTACGAGCAGTACTTC | CASSSVLGGIYEQYF
TRBJ1-4 | TRBV6-1 | NA | NA | TGTGCCAGCAGAGATATCAGGGCTGCTAATGAAAAACTGTTTTTT | CASRDIRAANEKLFF
TRBJ1-1 | TRBV18 | few | NA | TGTGCCAGCTCACAGTCCGAAGGGGGCACTGAAGCTTTCTTT | CASSQSEGGTEAFF